One T cell receptor (beta chain) is described in this entry. The target of this receptor is not known. No per-base quality is available; no much larger clone lies one base away. The receptor library was made with the immunoSEQ multiplex PCR assay. TCRdb mirrors the immuneACCESS table, restricted to in-frame sequences. Some clones are absent from its copies; in checked studies, under half trace to an unresolved V gene, and the reason for the others is unknown. Recorded for this sample are approximately 32,000 clones; 90% of them occurred a single time. About 5.2% of the sample comes from the top ten. As encoded in the germline V gene, CDR1 is MDHEN while CDR2 is SYDVKM. Clipping removes 6 bases from V and 7 bases from J, with 9 as the unmatched junction base count. The CDR3 holds 14 amino acids from the cysteine to the phenylalanine. Of the read, only the CDR3 DNA is kept; its 42 bases are in frame from base 1.

The record originates from a study of T cell changes during pregnancy in multiple sclerosis (dated by TCRdb to the late 2010s). Concerning the study at large: The study examined how the T cell repertoire changed over the course of pregnancy in women with multiple sclerosis.

The chain is made from TRBV28 and TRBJ1-5; 7 central nucleotides agree with TRBD1. Sample: peripheral blood, taken in the third trimester of pregnancy. This sequence was found in a female donor in good health, enrolled as a control in a pregnancy study. At the DNA level, the sequence is TGTGCCAGCAGCTCCGGACAGGTGAGACAGCCCCAGCATTTT. This sequence encodes CASSSGQVRQPQHF.